This passage covers 13 T cell receptor beta chains from one sample sequenced in a study of blood T cell repertoires in COVID-19. The data were produced by immunoSEQ multiplex PCR, yet TCRdb's version contains in-frame clones alone and is incomplete. The sample records approximately 180,000 clones, around 79% being singletons. The sequencing sample was made of peripheral blood. All receptors derive from a woman in her 70s with acute or convalescent COVID-19.

This sequence joins TRBV2 and TRBJ1-2; no clear D gene. The CDR3 runs to 12 residues. CDR1 and CDR2 from the germline V gene are SNHLY and FYNNEI. Trimming stripped 3 bases from V and 4 bases from J, with 6 bases between. CDR3 DNA: TGTGCCAGCAGTGATCTTCTCTATGGCTACACCTTC. It is translated as CASSDLLYGYTF.

The chain recombines TRBV6-2 or TRBV6-3 with TRBJ2-2; 10 bases agree with TRBD2. This CDR3 is 17 amino acids long. Germline CDR1 is MNHEY and CDR2 is SVGEGT. Trimming took 4 bases from V and 4 from J; bases not matched to a gene: 9. The CDR3 spells CASSFSSGSPSTGELFF. CDR3 sequence (DNA): TGTGCCAGCAGTTTCTCTAGCGGGAGCCCCAGCACCGGGGAGCTGTTTTTT.

The V call is TRBV10-2, the J call TRBJ1-5; D might be TRBD1 (5 bases). Trimming pared 6 bases from V and 3 bases from J, leaving 12 bases between. The CDR3 has 14 amino acids. The germline V gene has CDR1 WSHSY and CDR2 SAAADI. The CDR3 bases are TGCGCCAGCAGGACCCAGGGTTTCAATCAGCCCCAGCATTTT. Translating gives CASRTQGFNQPQHF.

The chain links TRBV6-1 to TRBJ2-2; TRBD1 aligns across 9 bases. The CDR3 is 17 residues long. The V segment lost 2 bases and the J segment 4 bases; nucleotides outside the gene matches: 8. Germline V lookup: CDR1 MNHNS, CDR2 SASEGT. The CDR3 is CASSENRGRSGTGELFF. CDR3 DNA: TGTGCCAGCAGTGAAAACAGGGGGCGTTCGGGCACCGGGGAGCTGTTTTTT.

This clone has only one observation. The rearrangement links TRBV11-2 to TRBJ2-5, with D hard to call. Between the trimmed V and J ends, which lost 5 bases and 4 bases, there was a span of 8 bases. The CDR3 is 12 residues long. The germline V gene has CDR1 SGHAT and CDR2 FQNNGV. The CDR3 DNA follows: TGTGCCAGCAGCACGAACAGAGAGACCCAGTACTTC. It codes for CASSTNRETQYF.

This chain links TRBV24-1 with TRBJ1-4; D uncertain. Germline CDR1 is KGHDR and CDR2 is SFDVKD. This CDR3 spans 14 amino acids. Trimming pared 3 bases from V and 0 bases from J, leaving 4 bases between. CDR3 sequence reads: CATSDPTTNEKLFF. The CDR3, as DNA: TGTGCCACCAGTGATCCTACAACTAATGAAAAACTGTTTTTT.

This clone has a single count. V usage is TRBV7-9 and J usage is TRBJ2-7; TRBD1 matches at 7 bases. This CDR3 has 12 residues. Germline CDR1 reads SEHNR; CDR2 reads FQNEAQ (reference sequence). CDR3 loop: CAGQGETYEQYF. CDR3 bases: TGTGCAGGGCAGGGGGAAACCTACGAGCAGTACTTC.

The chain uses TRBV25-1 and TRBJ2-2; TRBD1 matches at 8 bases. CDR1 is MGHDK and CDR2 is SYGVNS in the germline V gene. The junction had 8 bases not matched to a gene; V was cut back by 7 bases and J by 1 base. The CDR3 has 16 amino acids. Here the CDR3 reads CASTMTGAGNTGELFF. The CDR3 nucleotides are TGTGCCAGCACTATGACAGGGGCTGGGAACACCGGGGAGCTGTTTTTT.

The chain links TRBV27 to TRBJ1-2; D is unresolved. The V gene lost 6 bases and the J gene lost 8 bases, with 28 bases spanning the gap. Germline assignment: CDR1 MNHEY and CDR2 SMNVEV (reference sequence). This CDR3 contains 17 residues. Here the CDR3 DNA reads TGTGCCAGCAGCCTACTACCGGGAACAAGGGCGTCGGTCGGCTACACCTTC. This gives the protein CASSLLPGTRASVGYTF.

This chain connects TRBV10-1 to TRBJ2-1; TRBD2 is a possible D gene (5 bases). Germline CDR1 WNHNN, CDR2 SYGVQD (reference sequence). V was clipped by 4 bases and J by 7 bases, with 20 bases between them. This CDR3 has 16 amino acids. CDR3 residues: CASSVSGRMARNEQFF. In nucleotides, the CDR3 is TGCGCCAGCAGTGTGTCTGGGAGAATGGCCCGGAATGAGCAGTTCTTC.

Regarding this clone: This same CDR3 is encoded by further DNA sequences in the sample. The rearrangement links TRBV19 to TRBJ1-1; 7 positions match TRBD1. The junction had 6 bases not matched to a gene; V was cut back by 6 bases and J by 5 bases. Germline CDR1 LNHDA, CDR2 SQIVND (reference sequence). The CDR3 runs to 13 residues. CDR3 in amino acids: CASSTTGDTEAFF. The CDR3 bases are TGTGCCAGTAGCACAACAGGGGATACTGAAGCTTTCTTT.

This clone occurred once. This chain connects TRBV3-1 (or the pseudogene TRBV3-2) to TRBJ2-2; D may be TRBD2 (5 bases). The length of the CDR3 is 16 residues. Germline loops: CDR1 LGHDT, CDR2 YNNKEL (reference sequence). V lost 1 base and J 7 bases, leaving 16 bases between the germline ends. CDR3 in amino acids: CASSQGPTISNGELFF. Written as DNA, the CDR3 is TGTGCCAGCAGCCAAGGTCCGACTATCTCTAACGGGGAGCTGTTTTTT.

The chain has TRBV5-5 and TRBJ2-5; D possibly corresponds to TRBD1 (5 bases). Per germline, CDR1 SGHKS and CDR2 YYEKEE (reference sequence). Trimming pared 0 bases from V and 2 bases from J, leaving 11 bases between. The CDR3 covers 15 residues. CDR3 nucleotides: TGTGCCAGCAGCTTGGTACTGCAGGGACAAGAGACCCAGTACTTC. Its protein is CASSLVLQGQETQYF. Filled out from reference TRBV5-5 and TRBJ2-5, the complete variable domain reads DAGVTQSPTHLIKTRGQQVTLRCSPISGHKSVSWYQQVLGQGPQFIFQYYEKEERGRGNFPDRFSARQFPNYSSELNVNALLLGDSALYLCASSLVLQGQETQYFGPGTRLLVL.